A selection of T cell receptor beta chains follows, all from one sample in a study of early T cells in non-severe SARS-CoV-2 infection. TCRdb recomputed calls from the 5' RACE reads with MiXCR, one row per CDR3 protein. The sample lists about 75,000 distinct CDR3 sequences, about 11% occurring once. Sample: whole blood, taken at baseline. The receptor set was obtained from an adult who was a healthcare worker with PCR-confirmed SARS-CoV-2 infection or an uninfected control (not recorded which). The CDR3 runs from the conserved cysteine through the conserved F or W. Fields, in order: V gene, clone size, D gene, J gene, CDR3 DNA, CDR3 protein. D genes are given only for firm matches. Size tells how often a clone was seen (once, few, many) or the class of an expanded clone, and some rows leave it out.

>TRBV5-4|.|.|TRBJ2-3
TGTGCCAGCAGCGGTGCGGGGGATACGCAGTATTTT
CASSGAGDTQYF
>TRBV10-3|few|.|TRBJ1-1
TGTGCCACGACATCGGTGATGAACACTGAAGCTTTCTTT
CATTSVMNTEAFF
>TRBV7-9|.|.|TRBJ2-3
TGTGCCAGCAGCCCCGCACTAGTAGGGGGGCATGGCACAGATACGCAGTATTTT
CASSPALVGGHGTDTQYF
>TRBV20-1|few|.|TRBJ1-2
TGCAGTGCCCATCAGGGAGGCAGCTATGGCTACACCTTC
CSAHQGGSYGYTF
>TRBV7-9|few|.|TRBJ2-1
TGTGCCAGCAATCGGGGGAGTTCCTACAATGAGCAGTTCTTC
CASNRGSSYNEQFF
>TRBV29-1|.|.|TRBJ1-1
TGCACCGCCGGGACTGAAGCTTTCTTT
CTAGTEAFF
>TRBV12-3/TRBV12-4|.|TRBD1|TRBJ2-1
TGTGCCAGCAGTAGCTTGAACAGGGGGCGGAATGAGCAGTTCTTC
CASSSLNRGRNEQFF
>TRBV7-9|.|.|TRBJ2-5
TGTGCCAGCAGCTTAGCGGGGCAGGGAGAGACCCAGTACTTC
CASSLAGQGETQYF
>TRBV20-1|.|TRBD2|TRBJ2-3
TGCAGTGCTAGAGGCCCCAGCGGGGGGGATACGCAGTATTTT
CSARGPSGGDTQYF
>TRBV20-1|many|.|TRBJ2-1
TGCAGTGCTCCAGTTGGGGGTAGAGACAATGAGCAGTTCTTC
CSAPVGGRDNEQFF
>TRBV29-1|many|.|TRBJ2-1
TGCAGCGTCCCCTGGCCGACCTACAATGAGCAGTTCTTC
CSVPWPTYNEQFF
>TRBV20-1|few|.|TRBJ1-2
TGCAGTGCTAGGTTCGGAACCCGGGATCGTAACTATGGCTACACCTTC
CSARFGTRDRNYGYTF
>TRBV28|.|.|TRBJ1-2
TGTGCCACTGTACGGGGCTATGGCTACACCTTC
CATVRGYGYTF
>TRBV19|.|TRBD1|TRBJ1-2
TGTGCCAGTAGCCTACGGACAGGTGGCTACACCTTC
CASSLRTGGYTF
>TRBV9|.|.|TRBJ1-1
TGTGCCAGCAGCGGATTTCAGAAGAACACTGAAGCTTTCTTT
CASSGFQKNTEAFF
>TRBV5-4|few|.|TRBJ1-4
TGTGCCAGCAGCCCCTCTGGGGGTTTTGAAAAACTGTTTTTT
CASSPSGGFEKLFF
>TRBV29-1|few|.|TRBJ1-4
TGCAGCGTTGCAGGAGCGGGGTCAACTAATGAAAAACTGTTTTTT
CSVAGAGSTNEKLFF
>TRBV4-2|.|TRBD2|TRBJ2-2
TGTGCCAGCAGCCGCTCAACCAGCGGGGGGGAGAACACCGGGGAGCTGTTTTTT
CASSRSTSGGENTGELFF
>TRBV20-1|.|.|TRBJ2-2
TGCAGTGCTAGAGCTTTCCCAAACACCGGGGAGCTGTTTTTT
CSARAFPNTGELFF
>TRBV7-9|.|TRBD2|TRBJ2-1
TGTGCCAGCAGCCCGACTAGCGCGGATGAGCAGTTCTTC
CASSPTSADEQFF
>TRBV5-1|.|.|TRBJ1-3
TGCGCCAGCGGGGCGGAACCAACCTCTGGAAACACCATATATTTT
CASGAEPTSGNTIYF
>TRBV27|few|TRBD1|TRBJ2-1
TGTGCCAGCAGCCATAGGACAGGGGAGGGTGAGCAGTTCTTC
CASSHRTGEGEQFF
>TRBV6-1|.|.|TRBJ2-7
TGTGCCAGCAGACTAGTTTACGAGCAGTACTTC
CASRLVYEQYF
>TRBV11-1|.|.|TRBJ1-2
TGTGCCAGCAGCTTACGCGGCTACACCTTC
CASSLRGYTF
>TRBV14|few|.|TRBJ1-2
TGTGCCAGCAGCCCCCGACGGGGCTATGGCTACACCTTC
CASSPRRGYGYTF
>TRBV3-1|.|.|TRBJ2-5
TGTGCCAGCAGCCAAGATATTGGAACGGCGGGATACCAAGAGACCCAGTACTTC
CASSQDIGTAGYQETQYF